The T cell receptor (beta chain) described here comes from a study of metastatic and nonmetastatic thyroid tumors (TCRdb year 2020). About the full investigation: For patients with malignant and with benign thyroid disease, the researchers compared repertoires between peripheral blood samples and tumor or nodule tissue samples.

With regard to this clone: What antigen it recognizes has not been identified. Per-nucleotide qualities are absent, and no much larger clonotype sits a single base away.

What the work shows at the level of the full study, not this receptor alone: In both blood and tumor samples, malignant tumors were reported to have significantly higher TCR beta diversity than benign nodules.

Library preparation used PCR. Sequencer: Illumina HiSeq 4000. High-throughput sequencing was used to profile the TCR beta-chain CDR3 region of every patient. Per the original workflow: Drawing on CDR3 differences between clinicopathological groups, the researchers built a classifier meant to tell apart patients with distant-metastatic papillary thyroid cancer. The Shannon index was used to measure repertoire diversity, and the Morisita-Horn index was used to measure how similar tumor and blood repertoires were. TCRdb passed the public sequencing reads through fastp at Q25 and MiXCR, retaining productive beta sequences. The V and J calls and clone size are TCRdb's, not the authors'. The sample profile shows several thousand clones; about 22% of them were found once. The ten largest clones represent around 16% of the sample. None of the patients had been given any treatment before thyroid surgery. The study retrospectively analysed patient clinical samples collected from about 2012 to 2019 using T-cell receptor beta sequencing.

V is clipped by 2 bases and J by 8 bases, and the sequence between their germline boundaries is 19 bases long. The CDR1 and CDR2 encoded by the germline V gene (reference sequence) are GTSNPN and SVGIG. Counted from cysteine to phenylalanine, this CDR3 has 15 amino acids. CDR3 DNA only is kept here, 45 bases in frame from base 1. The chain was built from TRBV30 and TRBJ1-3; confidence is insufficient to name the D gene. The TCR originated in a female donor with papillary thyroid cancer or a benign thyroid nodule (not recorded which). Some clones in this sample may be carry-over from other donors' samples. The sequenced material came from adjacent normal tissue. The nucleotides are TGTGCCTGGAGTCAAGATTTGTCAGGTGGGGACACCATATATTTT. This codes for CAWSQDLSGGDTIYF. Where the CDR3 stops, the reference TRBV30 and TRBJ1-3 genes take over; the full variable domain is SQTIHQWPATLVQPVGSPLSLECTVEGTSNPNLYWYRQAAGRGLQLLFYSVGIGQISSEVPQNLSASRPQDRQFILSSKKLLLSDSGFYLCAWSQDLSGGDTIYFGEGSWLTVV.